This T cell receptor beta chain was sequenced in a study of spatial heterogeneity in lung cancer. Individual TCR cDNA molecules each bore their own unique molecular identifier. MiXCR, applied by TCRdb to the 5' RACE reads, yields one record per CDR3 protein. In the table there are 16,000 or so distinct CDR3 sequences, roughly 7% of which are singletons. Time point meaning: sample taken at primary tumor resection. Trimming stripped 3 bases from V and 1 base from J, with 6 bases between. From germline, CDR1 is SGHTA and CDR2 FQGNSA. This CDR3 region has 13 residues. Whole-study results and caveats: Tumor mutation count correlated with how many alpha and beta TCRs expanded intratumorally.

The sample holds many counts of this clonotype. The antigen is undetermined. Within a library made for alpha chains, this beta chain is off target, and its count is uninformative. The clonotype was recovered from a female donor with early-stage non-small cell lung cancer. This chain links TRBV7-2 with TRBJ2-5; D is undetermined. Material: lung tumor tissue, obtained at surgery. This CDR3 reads CASSLSSQETQYF. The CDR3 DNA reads TGTGCCAGCAGCTTGAGCAGCCAAGAGACCCAGTACTTC. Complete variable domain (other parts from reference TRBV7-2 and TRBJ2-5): GAGVSQSPSNKVTEKGKDVELRCDPISGHTALYWYRQSLGQGLEFLIYFQGNSAPDKSGLPSDRFSAERTGGSVSTLTIQRTQQEDSAVYLCASSLSSQETQYFGPGTRLLVL.